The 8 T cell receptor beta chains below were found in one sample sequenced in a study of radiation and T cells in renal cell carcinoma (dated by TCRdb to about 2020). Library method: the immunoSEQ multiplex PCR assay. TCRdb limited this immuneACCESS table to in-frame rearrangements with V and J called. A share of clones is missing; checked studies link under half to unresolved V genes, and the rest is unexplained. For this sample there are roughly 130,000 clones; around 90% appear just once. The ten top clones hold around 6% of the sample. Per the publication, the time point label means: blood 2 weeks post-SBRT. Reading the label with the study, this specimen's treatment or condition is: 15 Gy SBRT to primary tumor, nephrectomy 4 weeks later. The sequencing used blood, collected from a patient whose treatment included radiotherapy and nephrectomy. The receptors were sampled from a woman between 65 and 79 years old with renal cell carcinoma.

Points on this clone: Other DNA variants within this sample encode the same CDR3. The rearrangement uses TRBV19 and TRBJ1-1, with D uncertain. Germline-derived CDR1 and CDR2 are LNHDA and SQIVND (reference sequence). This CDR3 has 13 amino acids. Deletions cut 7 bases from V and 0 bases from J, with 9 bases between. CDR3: CASTSSLNTEAFF. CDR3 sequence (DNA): TGTGCCAGTACCTCTTCATTGAACACTGAAGCTTTCTTT.

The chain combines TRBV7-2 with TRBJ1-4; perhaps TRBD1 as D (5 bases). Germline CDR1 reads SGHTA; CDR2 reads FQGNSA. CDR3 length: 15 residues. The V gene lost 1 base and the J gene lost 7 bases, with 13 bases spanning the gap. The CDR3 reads CASSLGGGRVEKLFF. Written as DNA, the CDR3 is TGTGCCAGCAGCTTAGGTGGGGGTCGGGTTGAAAAACTGTTTTTT.

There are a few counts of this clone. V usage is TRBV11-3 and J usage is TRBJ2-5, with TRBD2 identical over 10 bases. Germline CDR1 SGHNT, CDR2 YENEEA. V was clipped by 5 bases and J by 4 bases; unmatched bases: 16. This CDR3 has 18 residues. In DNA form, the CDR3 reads TGTGCCAGCAGCCCCCCGGCCTCTTCTAGCGGGGGAGGAGAGACCCAGTACTTC. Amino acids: CASSPPASSSGGGETQYF.

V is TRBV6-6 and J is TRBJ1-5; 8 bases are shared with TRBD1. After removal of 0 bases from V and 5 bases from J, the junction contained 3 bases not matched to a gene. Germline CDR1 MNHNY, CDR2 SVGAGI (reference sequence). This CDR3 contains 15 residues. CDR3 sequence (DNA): TGTGCCAGCAGTTACTCGGACAGGGAGGATCAGCCCCAGCATTTT. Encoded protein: CASSYSDREDQPQHF.

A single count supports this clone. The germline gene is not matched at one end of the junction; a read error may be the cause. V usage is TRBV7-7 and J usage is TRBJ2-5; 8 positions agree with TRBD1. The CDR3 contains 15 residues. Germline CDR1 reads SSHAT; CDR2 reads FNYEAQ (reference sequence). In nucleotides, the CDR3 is TGTGCTAGCAGCGTAACAGGGGGAGGCCAAGAGACCCAGTACTTC. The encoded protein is CASSVTGGGQETQYF.

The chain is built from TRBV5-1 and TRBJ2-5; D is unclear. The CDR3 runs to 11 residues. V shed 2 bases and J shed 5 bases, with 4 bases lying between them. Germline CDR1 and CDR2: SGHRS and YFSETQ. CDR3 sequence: CASSFKETQYF. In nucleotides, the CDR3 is TGCGCCAGCAGCTTTAAGGAGACCCAGTACTTC. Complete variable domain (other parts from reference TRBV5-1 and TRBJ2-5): KAGVTQTPRYLIKTRGQQVTLSCSPISGHRSVSWYQQTPGQGLQFLFEYFSETQRNKGNFPGRFSGRQFSNSRSEMNVSTLELGDSALYLCASSFKETQYFGPGTRLLVL.

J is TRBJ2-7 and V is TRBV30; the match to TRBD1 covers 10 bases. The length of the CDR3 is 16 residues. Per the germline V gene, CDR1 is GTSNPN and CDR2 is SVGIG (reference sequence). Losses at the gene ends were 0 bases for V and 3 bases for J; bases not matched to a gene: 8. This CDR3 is CAWSVLPGQGVYEQYF. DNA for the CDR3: TGTGCCTGGAGTGTATTGCCCGGACAGGGGGTCTACGAGCAGTACTTC.

This CDR3 is CASSSQYSGNTIYF. CDR3 nucleotide sequence: TGTGCCAGCAGCTCCCAGTATTCTGGAAACACCATATATTTT. The gene calls are TRBV7-2 and TRBJ1-3; D remains unclear. Germline V gene data show CDR1 as SGHTA and CDR2 as FQGNSA. The CDR3 length is 14 residues. V lost 4 bases and J lost 1, with 8 bases in between.